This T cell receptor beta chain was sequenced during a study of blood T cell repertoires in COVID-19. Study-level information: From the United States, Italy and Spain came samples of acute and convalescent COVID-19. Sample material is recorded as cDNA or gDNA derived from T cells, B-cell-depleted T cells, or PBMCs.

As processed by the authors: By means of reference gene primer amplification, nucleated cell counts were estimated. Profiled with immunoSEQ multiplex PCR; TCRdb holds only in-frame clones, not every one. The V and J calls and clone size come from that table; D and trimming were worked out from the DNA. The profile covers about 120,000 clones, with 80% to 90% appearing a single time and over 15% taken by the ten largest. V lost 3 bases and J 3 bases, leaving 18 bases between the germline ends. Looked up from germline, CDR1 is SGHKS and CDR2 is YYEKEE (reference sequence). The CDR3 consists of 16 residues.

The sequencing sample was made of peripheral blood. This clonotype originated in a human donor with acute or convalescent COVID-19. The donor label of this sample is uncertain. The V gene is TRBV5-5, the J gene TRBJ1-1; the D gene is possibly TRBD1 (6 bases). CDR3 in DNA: TGTGCCAGCAGCTCGTCATCAGGGGCTCGGGACACTGAAGCTTTCTTT. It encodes CASSSSSGARDTEAFF.